This entry lists 29 T cell receptor beta chains sequenced from one sample in a study of tumor-infiltrating lymphocytes in primary liver carcinoma. The blood RNA (from unsorted whole blood) was obtained, and germline DNA was also extracted. Priming with a constant-region primer yielded TCR beta cDNA from about 510 ng total RNA. Generation of the TCR beta libraries relied on three nested multiplex PCR rounds using slightly modified ARM-PCR. Both of the initial two PCR rounds ran for approximately 11 cycles and employed TRBV1-TRBV30 forward primers alongside a C-beta reverse primer. TCRdb analysed the multiplex PCR reads with MiXCR anew, one entry per CDR3 protein. The data show about 320,000 distinct CDR3 sequences, 50% to 60% seen once. The sample was peripheral blood. The receptors were gathered from a young woman with primary liver carcinoma and hepatitis B virus infection.

Many counts were recorded for this clonotype. The genes are TRBV11-2 and TRBJ2-7; perhaps D is TRBD1 or TRBD2 (5 bases each). Germline V CDR1 and CDR2: SGHAT, FQNNGV. V lost 1 base, J lost 5 bases, and 18 bases lay in between. This CDR3 region has 16 residues. Here the CDR3 DNA reads TGTGCCAGCAGCTTAGGGCAGGGCTTGGGACGCCACGAGCAGTACTTC. It yields the protein CASSLGQGLGRHEQYF.

In its sample, this clonotype was seen a few times. V and J are TRBV6-6 and TRBJ1-2; D uncertain. The CDR3 loop spans 13 amino acids. CDR1 MNHNY and CDR2 SVGAGI come from the germline V gene (reference sequence). V was pared by 2 bases and J by 6 bases, with 10 bases between. CDR3 coding DNA: TGTGCCAGCAGTTACACTAAGGAGAATGGCTACACCTTC. Protein product: CASSYTKENGYTF.

This clonotype was detected only once. A read error may explain this, as a much larger clone is one base away. The chain combines TRBV4-1 with TRBJ2-5; tentative D call: TRBD2 (5 bases). The CDR3 extends over 15 amino acids. V was clipped by 4 bases and J by 7 bases, with 19 bases between them. CDR1 and CDR2 from the germline V gene are MGHRA and YSYEKL. CDR3 in amino acids: CASSLELTGSGTQYF. As DNA, the CDR3 is TGCGCCAGCAGCCTTGAACTAACGGGGTCGGGGACCCAGTACTTC.

V gene TRBV4-1 combines with J gene TRBJ2-7; D is possibly TRBD2 (6 bases). CDR3 length: 17 residues. V was cut by 1 base and J by 3 bases, with 19 bases left in between. The germline V gene has CDR1 MGHRA and CDR2 YSYEKL. Here the CDR3 DNA reads TGCGCCAGCAGCCAAGGTAATATCGCGGGACGCCACTACGAGCAGTACTTC. It yields the protein CASSQGNIAGRHYEQYF.

The V call is TRBV28, the J call TRBJ2-6; D remains unclear. CDR1 and CDR2 from the germline V gene are MDHEN and SYDVKM. Trimming removed 3 bases from V and 4 bases from J, with 19 bases in between. The CDR3 length is 18 residues. CDR3 region: CASSFTRRLGRGANVLTF. The CDR3 DNA reads as TGTGCCAGCAGTTTCACCCGGCGGCTGGGCCGCGGGGCCAACGTCCTGACTTTC.

Remarks on this clonotype: Sequence at one end of the junction differs from germline and may be a read error. The chain has TRBV6-1 and TRBJ2-3, with TRBD2 matching 12 bases. The CDR3 sequence is 18 residues long. The V gene's germline CDR1 is MNHNS and CDR2 SASEGT. In DNA form, the CDR3 reads TGTGCCAGCAGTGAAGTGCTCCTAGCGGGAGGGGTGCCAGATACGCATTATTTT. It codes for CASSEVLLAGGVPDTHYF.

This clonotype was seen only a few times. V gene TRBV4-2 combines with J gene TRBJ2-2; 8 nucleotides line up with TRBD2. The CDR3 is made up of 16 amino acids. Germline V gives CDR1 LGHNA, CDR2 YNFKEQ. Trimming removed 3 bases from V and 6 bases from J; junction bases left unmatched: 9. DNA for the CDR3: TGTGCCAGCAGCCAGGAACTAGCGGCCCTGGCCGGGGAGCTGTTTTTT. Amino acid sequence: CASSQELAALAGELFF.

Comment on this clonotype: This may come from a read error, since a much larger clone is one base off. The CDR3 carries no conserved terminal phenylalanine or tryptophan, so it likely arises from a read error. The chain employs TRBV5-6 and TRBJ2-3; D ambiguous. CDR3 length: 13 amino acids. Trimming took 0 bases from V and 9 from J, leaving 11 bases between them. Germline loops: CDR1 SGHDT, CDR2 YYEEEE. The CDR3 protein is CASSLAASKTQYL. The CDR3, as DNA: TGTGCCAGCAGCTTGGCGGCCAGCAAAACGCAGTATCTT.

This clonotype showed up just a few times. One end of the junction varies from germline; a read error may be responsible. The genes are TRBV12-3 or TRBV12-4 and TRBJ2-4, with D perhaps matching TRBD2 (5 bases). This CDR3 has 15 amino acids. CDR3 protein: CVSSLANMGENIQYF. CDR3 in DNA: TGTGTCAGCAGTTTAGCCAACATGGGAGAAAACATTCAGTACTTC.

The rearrangement joins TRBV7-9 to TRBJ1-1, with TRBD1 matching 8 bases. The J segment lost 4 bases and the V segment lost 4 bases, leaving 11 bases of the junction unmatched. CDR1 is SEHNR, CDR2 FQNEAQ, per germline (reference sequence). This CDR3 contains 16 residues. CDR3 amino acids: CASSSEDRDTGTEAFF. The CDR3 DNA is TGTGCCAGCAGCTCCGAGGACAGGGACACGGGCACTGAAGCTTTCTTT.

This clonotype was seen only a few times. The rearrangement uses TRBV28 and TRBJ1-3; maybe TRBD1 (5 bases). From germline, CDR1 is MDHEN and CDR2 SYDVKM. This CDR3 spans 15 amino acids. Trimming stripped 2 bases from V and 4 bases from J, with 12 bases between. In DNA, the CDR3 is TGTGCCAGCAGTTTAGGGCTGGGGGAGGGAAACACCATATATTTT. Translated: CASSLGLGEGNTIYF.

V is TRBV29-1 and J is TRBJ2-7, with 12 positions matching TRBD2. Unmatched junction bases numbered 8, after V lost 6 bases and J lost 5 bases. This CDR3 region has 14 residues. CDR1 and CDR2 (germline): SQVTM, ANQGSEA. CDR3: CSVKTSGSLNEQYF. The CDR3 DNA reads as TGCAGCGTAAAGACTAGCGGGAGTCTTAACGAGCAGTACTTC.

V and J are TRBV10-1 and TRBJ2-7, with a weak D call TRBD1 (6 bases). The CDR3 length is 14 residues. V was trimmed by 3 bases and J by 5 bases, leaving 14 bases between them. CDR1 is WNHNN and CDR2 is SYGVQD in the germline V gene (reference sequence). CDR3 DNA: TGCGCCAGCAGTGAATTAAGGGGGTGCGACGAGCAGTACTTC. It codes for CASSELRGCDEQYF.

This clonotype was counted only a few times. The chain is built from TRBV4-1 and TRBJ1-6; D remains unclear. Trimming cost V 5 bases and J 8 bases, with 7 bases left between them. The CDR3 extends over 12 amino acids. Germline V gives CDR1 MGHRA, CDR2 YSYEKL. The CDR3 bases are TGCGCCAGCAGCGGTGGGTATTCACCCCTCCACTTT. Translated: CASSGGYSPLHF.

This clonotype was picked up one time. One end of the junction varies from germline; a read error may be responsible. This sequence joins TRBV12-3 or TRBV12-4 and TRBJ1-1, with 7 positions matching TRBD1. The CDR3 has 15 residues. CDR3 coding DNA: TGTACCAGCAGTCTAAGGGGGCGAGGGGACACTGAAGCTTTCTTT. This encodes CTSSLRGRGDTEAFF.

Worth noting for this clonotype: Its ends do not fully match the called genes, so a read error is possible. The chain couples TRBV4-1 to TRBJ2-2; unclear D gene. The CDR3 is 13 residues long. Germline V lookup: CDR1 MGHRA, CDR2 YSYEKL. The CDR3 coding sequence is TGCGCCAGCGGCCAGTTAAGGGACGGGGAGCTGTTTTTT. This encodes CASGQLRDGELFF.

The rearrangement links TRBV12-3 or TRBV12-4 to TRBJ2-5, with 7 positions matching TRBD2. CDR3 length equals 18 residues. Trimming cost V 2 bases and J 7 bases; bases outside gene matches: 19. The CDR3 here is CASSLRAAGRRGKRTQYF. The CDR3 DNA follows: TGTGCCAGCAGTTTACGCGCTGCTGGAAGGCGGGGGAAACGGACCCAGTACTTC.

As to this clonotype: In this CDR3 the conserved last residue, phenylalanine or tryptophan, is missing, so a read error is likely. The rearrangement uses TRBV6-5 and TRBJ2-7; 8 nucleotides agree with TRBD2. This CDR3 comprises 14 residues. The germline gives CDR1 MNHEY, CDR2 SVGAGI. V trimming: 6 bases; J trimming: 1 base; junction bases outside the gene matches: 5. The CDR3 here is CASRPSGSSYEQYY. The CDR3 region has the DNA TGTGCCAGCAGGCCCAGCGGGAGTTCCTACGAGCAGTACTAC.

There are many counts of this clonotype. The chain links TRBV11-1 to TRBJ2-3, with D possibly being TRBD2 (5 bases). CDR1 is SGHAT, CDR2 FQDESV, per germline (reference sequence). V was shortened by 5 bases and J by 0 bases, with 9 bases between the two germline ends. The CDR3 runs 14 residues. CDR3 in amino acids: CASSPRTSTDTQYF. CDR3 sequence (DNA): TGTGCCAGCAGCCCTAGGACTAGCACAGATACGCAGTATTTT.

The sample holds one count of this clonotype. At one boundary the junction diverges from the germline segment, which might be a read error. The rearrangement links TRBV11-2 to TRBJ2-7; D might be TRBD2 (6 bases). Germline V gene data show CDR1 as SGHAT and CDR2 as FQNNGV. The CDR3 runs to 16 residues. CDR3 nucleotide sequence: TGTGCCAGCAGCGTAGGACTATATGCTCCTCTGACCGAGCAATACTTC. Translated, it gives CASSVGLYAPLTEQYF.

J is TRBJ2-2 and V is TRBV10-2, with D possibly TRBD2 on 7 matching bases. Germline assignment: CDR1 WSHSY and CDR2 SAAADI. V was shortened by 7 bases and J by 0 bases, with 15 bases between the two germline ends. The CDR3 is 16 residues long. The CDR3 reads CASTQRGGANTGELFF. The CDR3 nucleotides read TGCGCCAGCACCCAGAGGGGGGGCGCGAACACCGGGGAGCTGTTTTTT.

This clonotype was found many times. The chain carries TRBV11-2 and TRBJ2-1; D gene unclear. Deletions cut 4 bases from V and 0 bases from J, with 13 bases between. The germline gives CDR1 SGHAT, CDR2 FQNNGV. This CDR3 region has 16 residues. CDR3 region: CASSYIKHISYNEQFF. The DNA of the CDR3 is TGTGCCAGCAGCTACATTAAACATATCTCCTACAATGAGCAGTTCTTC.

The V and J genes are TRBV7-9 and TRBJ2-7; possibly TRBD1 or TRBD2 for D (5 bases each). The length of the CDR3 is 15 residues. Trimming took off 6 bases at V and 0 bases at J, with 15 bases between the two ends. Germline CDR1 reads SEHNR; CDR2 reads FQNEAQ (reference sequence). Here the CDR3 reads CASRRGLGVSYEQYF. The CDR3 nucleotides read TGTGCCAGCAGGCGAGGGCTGGGGGTCTCCTACGAGCAGTACTTC.

This clonotype was observed a single time. A much larger clone lies a single base off, so this may be a read error. The CDR3 nucleotides are TGTGCCTGCAGTTATACAGGGGAAACAGCTTTCTTT. Translated: CACSYTGETAFF. V gene TRBV6-5 combines with J gene TRBJ1-1; 7 nucleotides agree with TRBD1. CDR3 length: 12 amino acids. Germline V gene lookup returns CDR1 MNHEY and CDR2 SVGAGI.

On this clonotype: Mismatch with germline at one junction end may stem from a read error. The chain combines TRBV11-2 with TRBJ1-1; no clear D gene. The germline V gene encodes CDR1 SGHAT and CDR2 FQNNGV. This CDR3 is built from 14 residues. CDR3: CANSFGVTSTGAFF. In nucleotides, the CDR3 is TGTGCCAACAGCTTCGGGGTCACGAGCACTGGAGCTTTCTTT.

This clonotype was seen ten or more times. CDR3 coding DNA: TGCAGCGCCGGGACAGGAAACACCGGGGAGCTGTTTTTT. Its translation is CSAGTGNTGELFF. The V and J genes are TRBV29-1 and TRBJ2-2; 8 nucleotides align to TRBD1. This CDR3 has 13 amino acids. From germline, CDR1 is SQVTM and CDR2 ANQGSEA. V trimming: 7 bases; J trimming: 2 bases; junction bases outside the gene matches: 3.

Details on this clonotype: A read error may be the cause here, since a much bigger clone is one base away. The rearrangement joins TRBV6-2 or TRBV6-3 to TRBJ2-4, with D tentatively TRBD2 (5 bases). The CDR3 loop spans 15 amino acids. Germline values: CDR1 MNHEY, CDR2 SVGEGT. CDR3 nucleotide sequence: TGTGCCAGCAGTTACGGTGGACTGATTAGAAACATTAAGTACTTC. Translation gives CASSYGGLIRNIKYF.

This sequence joins TRBV6-2 or TRBV6-3 and TRBJ2-7, with D possibly TRBD1 on 5 matching bases. Germline assignment: CDR1 MNHEY and CDR2 SVGEGT. V was clipped by 0 bases and J by 3 bases, with 9 bases between them. CDR3 length equals 14 residues. CDR3 amino acids: CASSYSRQIYEQYF. DNA of the CDR3: TGTGCCAGCAGTTACTCGCGACAGATCTACGAGCAGTACTTC.

This clonotype has more than one count but fewer than ten. The chain combines TRBV7-9 with TRBJ2-7, with 7 bases fitting TRBD1. This CDR3 is 13 amino acids long. Trimming at V came to 8 bases and at J to 1 base, leaving 5 bases not matched to a gene. Germline values: CDR1 SEHNR, CDR2 FQNEAQ (reference sequence). This CDR3 reads CASGQDPSYEQYF. CDR3 bases: TGTGCCAGCGGACAGGATCCTTCCTACGAGCAGTACTTC.